Listed below are T cell receptor beta chains from one sample, sequenced in a study of Tregs in tolerant kidney transplant recipients. Sequencing used immunoSEQ multiplex PCR; TCRdb keeps in-frame clones, though not all of them. The sample has approximately 82,000 clones, approximately 93% seen once. The source material was CD4+ T cells from blood (PBMCs), sampled 12 months after the transplant. Every receptor here comes from a human patient who received a combined kidney and bone marrow transplant. The graft donor may have given rise to some T cells. The CDR3 runs from the conserved cysteine through the conserved F or W. The order of the fields is D gene, V gene, CDR3 protein. D genes are given only for firm matches.

d_gene: TRBD1
v_gene: TRBV18
CDR3aa: CASSRQGAGEQFF

d_gene: .
v_gene: TRBV6-6
CDR3aa: CASSLRDNDSNQPQHF

d_gene: TRBD2
v_gene: TRBV13
CDR3aa: CASSLLAGWSSYEQYF

d_gene: .
v_gene: TRBV2
CDR3aa: CASSPGYTEAFF

d_gene: .
v_gene: TRBV11-2
CDR3aa: CASSLDRRGFDTQYF

d_gene: .
v_gene: TRBV29-1
CDR3aa: CSAGKQGDTEAFF

d_gene: TRBD1
v_gene: TRBV5-1
CDR3aa: CASSQGQDNSYTF

d_gene: TRBD2
v_gene: TRBV19
CDR3aa: CASSKLAGTNNEQFF

d_gene: .
v_gene: TRBV5-1
CDR3aa: CASSLGLGLSYEQYF

d_gene: .
v_gene: TRBV6-6
CDR3aa: CASSYSREQYF

d_gene: TRBD1
v_gene: TRBV19
CDR3aa: CASSIGTGGGQETQYF

d_gene: TRBD1
v_gene: TRBV6-1
CDR3aa: CASSLTGVGDEQYF

d_gene: TRBD2
v_gene: TRBV7-6
CDR3aa: CASSLEGSGTSYEQYF

d_gene: .
v_gene: TRBV7-2
CDR3aa: CASSRTLLKGYTF

d_gene: .
v_gene: TRBV5-6
CDR3aa: CASSFPTGGYTF

d_gene: .
v_gene: TRBV4-1
CDR3aa: CASSQVLSYEQYF

d_gene: .
v_gene: TRBV30
CDR3aa: CAWSPPPKDRRNEKLFF

d_gene: .
v_gene: TRBV18
CDR3aa: CASSPSRSGDNEQFF

d_gene: .
v_gene: TRBV30
CDR3aa: CAWTPWRRGALNTEAFF

d_gene: .
v_gene: TRBV6-6
CDR3aa: CASVSGTRNTGELFF

d_gene: .
v_gene: TRBV7-2
CDR3aa: CASRNGGSGANVLTF

d_gene: TRBD1
v_gene: TRBV5-1
CDR3aa: CASSLGQGAIYGYTF

d_gene: .
v_gene: TRBV10-3
CDR3aa: CATTDRLAEKLFF

d_gene: .
v_gene: TRBV29-1
CDR3aa: CSVGVSNTEAFF

d_gene: .
v_gene: TRBV15
CDR3aa: CATGLGREYGYTF

d_gene: TRBD2
v_gene: TRBV11-3
CDR3aa: CASSLDSSGTSLLSYEQYF

d_gene: TRBD2
v_gene: TRBV7-2
CDR3aa: CASSPEFRAAGGYEQYF

d_gene: TRBD2
v_gene: TRBV5-1
CDR3aa: CASSLDAGGPLTGELFF

d_gene: TRBD2
v_gene: TRBV19
CDR3aa: CASTGGKGVRTGELFF

d_gene: .
v_gene: TRBV21-1
CDR3aa: CASTMNPGLAGHGDEQFF

d_gene: .
v_gene: TRBV29-1
CDR3aa: CSVEGGEEKLFF

d_gene: TRBD1
v_gene: TRBV27
CDR3aa: CASSPPNRGSVTEAFF

d_gene: TRBD1
v_gene: TRBV7-3
CDR3aa: CASSLKTGGTGELFF

d_gene: TRBD2
v_gene: TRBV19
CDR3aa: CASSIWATSELTDTQYF

d_gene: .
v_gene: TRBV30
CDR3aa: CAWTQGREKLFF

d_gene: TRBD1
v_gene: TRBV18
CDR3aa: CASSPEDRGRYEQYF

d_gene: .
v_gene: TRBV21-1
CDR3aa: CASSKGGGRGIDEQFF

d_gene: TRBD2
v_gene: TRBV14
CDR3aa: CASSRRGLGANTGELFF

d_gene: .
v_gene: TRBV11-3
CDR3aa: CASSLDFEYQETQYF

d_gene: TRBD1
v_gene: TRBV11-2
CDR3aa: CASSSLRDRGYGYTF

d_gene: TRBD2
v_gene: TRBV5-5
CDR3aa: CASTARGGSFSYEQYF